This record covers a single T cell receptor beta chain. The CDR3 is 14 residues long. From germline, CDR1 is SGHVS and CDR2 FNYEAQ. The V gene lost 7 bases and the J gene lost 7 bases, with 17 bases spanning the gap. This entry belongs to a study of cytomegalovirus exposure and HLA in healthy donors. Generated by immunoSEQ multiplex PCR, the TCRdb table keeps only in-frame clones and is missing some. This sample has fewer than 200,000 clones, with about 90% found just once. The donors were part of the 120-subject validation cohort, which stood apart from the approximately 700-subject first cohort. Sample: PBMCs. The chain links TRBV7-6 to TRBJ2-1; D is unclear. The TCR originated in a woman in her late teens or twenties in good health and CMV-seropositive. CDR3 sequence (DNA): TGTGCCAGCATCCTAAATTTTAATGTGAATGAGCAGTTCTTC. Amino acid sequence: CASILNFNVNEQFF.